These 10 T cell receptor beta chains were sequenced from one sample in a study of cytomegalovirus exposure and HLA in healthy donors. The study ran its PCR with 60 Vbeta and 13 Jbeta primers. This table comes from immunoSEQ multiplex PCR, and its TCRdb copy is limited to in-frame clones, with some not included. The table includes over 150,000 clones, 60% to 80% detected once. The sequencing input was PBMCs. These receptors all stem from a man aged 55 to 70 in good health and CMV-seronegative.

The CDR3 sequence is CASMAPGTSGQETQYF. CDR3 bases: TGTGCCAGCATGGCCCCCGGGACTAGCGGACAAGAGACCCAGTACTTC. The chain joins TRBV2 to TRBJ2-5, with 11 nucleotides matching TRBD2. Trimming at V came to 7 bases and at J to 2 bases, leaving 9 bases not matched to a gene. CDR1 is SNHLY and CDR2 is FYNNEI in the germline V gene. The length of the CDR3 is 16 residues.

The chain uses TRBV28 and TRBJ2-7; TRBD2 matches at 8 bases. J gave up 3 bases and V 6 bases, and 10 bases lay outside the gene matches. The CDR3 consists of 15 residues. Germline CDR1 is MDHEN and CDR2 is SYDVKM. The chain's CDR3 is CASSPLGAGGYEQYF. DNA for the CDR3: TGTGCCAGCAGCCCTCTTGGCGCGGGAGGCTACGAGCAGTACTTC.

This chain links TRBV5-4 with TRBJ2-4; 9 bases fit TRBD2. This CDR3 contains 18 residues. In germline, CDR1 is SGHNT, CDR2 YYREEE (reference sequence). The ends lost 3 bases at V and 6 bases at J; junction bases unmatched: 16. In nucleotides, the CDR3 is TGTGCCAGCAGCTCCCGGGCCGTGGGGACTAGCCGGGCAAACATTCAGTACTTC. This translates into CASSSRAVGTSRANIQYF.

V and J are TRBV5-4 and TRBJ1-1; TRBD1 aligns across 7 bases. This CDR3 contains 15 residues. The J segment lost 4 bases and the V segment lost 0 bases, leaving 6 bases of the junction unmatched. Per the germline V gene, CDR1 is SGHNT and CDR2 is YYREEE (reference sequence). CDR3 DNA sequence: TGTGCCAGCAGCTTGGGACCCGACAGGGCCACTGAAGCTTTCTTT. It codes for CASSLGPDRATEAFF.

The chain is built from TRBV7-9 and TRBJ2-2; a possible D gene is TRBD1 (8 bases). Germline V lookup: CDR1 SEHNR, CDR2 FQNEAQ (reference sequence). V was trimmed by 10 bases and J by 2 bases, leaving 23 bases between them. This CDR3 has 17 residues. CDR3 DNA: TGTGCCAACAGGGGGACTACCTCAGCCCTCAACACCGGGGAGCTGTTTTTT. It specifies CANRGTTSALNTGELFF.

This clone occurred a few times. This chain joins TRBV11-2 and TRBJ2-1; 10 bases agree with TRBD2. The CDR3 covers 17 residues. Per germline, CDR1 SGHAT and CDR2 FQNNGV. The J segment lost 0 bases and the V segment lost 5 bases, leaving 7 bases of the junction unmatched. This CDR3 is CASSPRTSGNSYNEQFF. CDR3 in DNA: TGTGCCAGCAGCCCAAGGACTAGCGGTAACTCCTACAATGAGCAGTTCTTC.

The gene calls are TRBV28 and TRBJ1-5, with 8 bases that match TRBD1. The V segment lost 2 bases and the J segment 7 bases; nucleotides outside the gene matches: 7. This CDR3 is 15 amino acids long. Germline V gives CDR1 MDHEN, CDR2 SYDVKM. CDR3 nucleotides: TGTGCCAGCAGTTTACCTCAGGGGGCCGGGCAGCCCCAGCATTTT. Its protein product is CASSLPQGAGQPQHF.

This chain uses TRBV30 with TRBJ1-2; TRBD1 might be the D (5 bases). The CDR3 is 13 amino acids. V was cut by 6 bases and J by 4 bases, with 15 bases left in between. Germline CDR1 is GTSNPN and CDR2 is SVGIG (reference sequence). The CDR3 DNA sequence: TGTGCCTGTAGCGCGGGACCAGGCTATGGCTACACCTTC. Translation: CACSAGPGYGYTF.

The V and J genes are TRBV5-4 and TRBJ2-3, with 9 positions matching TRBD2. Trimming cost V 2 bases and J 0 bases; bases outside gene matches: 4. The germline CDR1 and CDR2 sequences are SGHNT and YYREEE (reference sequence). This CDR3 spans 16 amino acids. The chain's CDR3 is CASSLPSGGSTDTQYF. The CDR3 DNA is TGTGCCAGCAGCTTACCGAGCGGGGGGAGCACAGATACGCAGTATTTT.

The CDR3 is CASSLSREETQYF. In nucleotides, the CDR3 is TGTGCCAGCAGCCTCTCTAGAGAAGAGACCCAGTACTTC. The rearrangement uses TRBV7-8 and TRBJ2-5; D unclear. The CDR3 loop spans 13 amino acids. Germline-derived CDR1 and CDR2 are SGHVS and FQNEAQ. The V and J ends lost 5 bases and 3 bases respectively, with 10 bases between them.